This is a list of T cell receptor beta chains from one sample in a study of Graves' ophthalmopathy and Graves' hyperthyroidism. Each CDR3 protein gets one entry after TCRdb re-called the multiplex PCR reads with MiXCR. In the table there are under 350,000 distinct CDR3 sequences, 15% to 20% of which are singletons. The specimen sequenced was peripheral blood. The source is an adult man with Graves' ophthalmopathy. Each CDR3 is given with its conserved first and last residue. The order of the fields is clone size, V gene, J gene, D gene, CDR3 protein, CDR3 DNA. D genes are given only for firm matches. Expanded clones are given a class, and other clones once, few, many or no size at all.

many	TRBV19	TRBJ1-2	TRBD1	CATTRDSSRPLNYGYTF	TGTGCCACGACCCGGGACAGCAGCCGACCTCTTAACTATGGCTACACCTTC
few	TRBV5-1	TRBJ1-1	TRBD1	CASSSSTGSNTEAFF	TGCGCCAGCAGCTCTTCGACAGGGTCAAACACTGAAGCTTTCTTT
few	TRBV19	TRBJ1-2	-	CASSNLQGWYLVVTF	TGTGCCAGTAGTAACCTACAGGGCTGGTACTTGGTCGTCACCTTC
-	TRBV13	TRBJ2-7	TRBD2	CASSPSGGAVEQYF	TGTGCCAGCAGCCCAAGCGGGGGGGCCGTCGAGCAGTACTTC
many	TRBV6-5	TRBJ2-7	-	CASSYSSVGTYEQYF	TGTGCCAGCAGTTACTCGAGCGTGGGGACCTACGAGCAGTACTTC
-	TRBV6-5	TRBJ1-1	-	CASSFVETGDTEAFF	TGTGCCAGCAGTTTTGTTGAGACAGGAGACACTGAAGCTTTCTTT
many	TRBV11-2	TRBJ1-3	-	CASSHGIAGRGNTIYF	TGTGCCAGCAGCCACGGCATTGCAGGACGTGGAAACACCATATATTTT
-	TRBV2	TRBJ1-1	TRBD1	CASSRDSGRAFF	TGTGCCAGCAGCCGGGACAGTGGCCGAGCTTTCTTT
-	TRBV6-1	TRBJ1-1	-	CASSFKGRNTEAFF	TGTGCCAGCAGCTTTAAGGGGCGAAACACTGAAGCTTTCTTT
many	TRBV12-3/TRBV12-4	TRBJ2-5	TRBD2	CASSRTTSGTQETQYF	TGTGCCAGCAGCCGAACGACTAGCGGGACCCAAGAGACCCAGTACTTC
many	TRBV7-2	TRBJ2-7	TRBD2	CASSPPAGGPGEQYF	TGTGCCAGCAGCCCTCCAGCGGGGGGCCCCGGCGAGCAGTACTTC
many	TRBV12-3/TRBV12-4	TRBJ2-2	TRBD1	CASSPTGGARRAGELFF	TGTGCCAGCAGTCCGACAGGGGGCGCAAGGAGAGCCGGGGAGCTGTTTTTT
many	TRBV27	TRBJ1-2	TRBD1	CASSLRQGFNYGYTF	TGTGCCAGCAGCCTAAGACAGGGTTTTAACTATGGCTACACCTTC
-	TRBV6-5	TRBJ2-7	-	CASSYGGAVEQYF	TGTGCCAGCAGTTACGGGGGAGCGGTCGAGCAGTACTTC
many	TRBV24-1	TRBJ2-7	TRBD1	CATSPGTGDYEQYF	TGTGCCACCAGCCCCGGGACAGGGGACTACGAGCAGTACTTC
many	TRBV19	TRBJ1-5	TRBD1	CASNPGTEYQPQHF	TGTGCCAGTAACCCAGGGACAGAATATCAGCCCCAGCATTTT
many	TRBV11-2	TRBJ1-1	-	CASSLEVWGRGGTEAFF	TGTGCCAGCAGCTTAGAGGTGTGGGGACGTGGCGGCACTGAAGCTTTCTTT
many	TRBV15	TRBJ2-7	-	CATSRELQTTYEQYF	TGTGCCACCAGCAGAGAGTTACAGACAACCTACGAGCAGTACTTC
many	TRBV6-4	TRBJ2-6	TRBD2	CASSGLAGVTGANVLTF	TGTGCCAGCAGTGGACTAGCGGGAGTTACTGGGGCCAACGTCCTGACTTTC
few	TRBV20-1	TRBJ2-7	-	CSASSGGYEQYF	TGCAGTGCTAGTTCCGGAGGGTACGAGCAGTACTTC
-	TRBV30	TRBJ2-7	TRBD1	CAWSTGTDGYEQYF	TGTGCCTGGAGTACGGGGACAGACGGATACGAGCAGTACTTC
-	TRBV3-1	TRBJ2-7	TRBD1	CASSQARTGFSYEQYF	TGTGCCAGCAGCCAAGCACGGACAGGGTTCTCCTACGAGCAGTACTTC
many	TRBV6-5	TRBJ2-7	TRBD1	CASSSAGQGSYEQYF	TGTGCCAGCAGCTCCGCTGGACAGGGAAGCTACGAGCAGTACTTC
few	TRBV7-9	TRBJ2-5	-	CASSPRTDLAQYF	TGTGCCAGCAGCCCAAGGACGGACTTGGCCCAGTACTTC
many	TRBV12-3/TRBV12-4	TRBJ2-5	TRBD2	CATTLARDQETQYF	TGTGCCACGACACTAGCGCGGGATCAAGAGACCCAGTACTTC
many	TRBV15	TRBJ2-6	-	CATSRAEAGANVLTF	TGTGCCACCAGCAGGGCCGAGGCTGGGGCCAACGTCCTGACTTTC
many	TRBV6-1	TRBJ1-1	-	CASSQRGILAFF	TGTGCCAGCAGTCAACGAGGGATCTTAGCTTTCTTT
-	TRBV6-1	TRBJ2-2	-	CASPTGTVTGELFF	TGTGCCAGTCCCACCGGGACCGTGACCGGGGAGCTGTTTTTT
many	TRBV29-1	TRBJ2-7	TRBD2	CSVGTSETYEQYF	TGCAGCGTTGGTACTAGCGAGACCTACGAGCAGTACTTC